These 27 T cell receptor beta chains originate from one sample sequenced in a study of blood T cell repertoires in COVID-19. Some clones are missing from TCRdb's copy, which holds only in-frame ones; the method was immunoSEQ multiplex PCR. The sample lists about 74,000 clones, over 75% occurring once. Sequencing input: peripheral blood. All receptors come from a woman older than 75 with active or convalescent COVID-19.

This clone was detected only once. The rearrangement joins TRBV24-1 to TRBJ2-5; TRBD1 agrees at 10 bases. The CDR3 is 16 residues long. Per germline, CDR1 KGHDR and CDR2 SFDVKD. V gave up 3 bases and J gave up 4 bases; unmatched junction bases: 7. Here the CDR3 DNA reads TGTGCCACCAGTGATCCGGGACAGGGGTTTAGAGAGACCCAGTACTTC. Encoded protein: CATSDPGQGFRETQYF.

In its sample, this clone was seen once. This chain connects TRBV7-2 to TRBJ2-1, with 7 nucleotides matching TRBD2. There are 15 residues in the CDR3. CDR1 SGHTA and CDR2 FQGNSA come from the germline V gene. V shed 0 bases and J 5 bases; nucleotides not matched to a gene: 4. The CDR3 is CASSLAGTTNNEQFF. The CDR3 bases are TGTGCCAGCAGCTTAGCAGGGACTACGAACAATGAGCAGTTCTTC.

This chain connects TRBV5-4 to TRBJ1-4; 7 bases are shared with TRBD1. Germline values: CDR1 SGHNT, CDR2 YYREEE (reference sequence). The length of the CDR3 is 15 residues. V was clipped by 0 bases and J by 7 bases; unmatched bases: 6. CDR3 sequence (DNA): TGTGCCAGCAGCTTGGATTTAGGGGGCTCTGAAAAACTGTTTTTT. Translating it yields CASSLDLGGSEKLFF. The whole variable domain, remainder taken from reference TRBV5-4 and TRBJ1-4, is ETGVTQSPTHLIKTRGQQVTLRCSSQSGHNTVSWYQQALGQGPQFIFQYYREEENGRGNFPPRFSGLQFPNYSSELNVNALELDDSALYLCASSLDLGGSEKLFFGSGTQLSVL.

The V gene is TRBV20-1, the J gene TRBJ1-1, with 7 bases fitting TRBD1. V lost 3 bases and J lost 1; bases outside the gene matches: 5. CDR3 size: 14 residues. Germline assignment: CDR1 DFQATT and CDR2 SNEGSKA (reference sequence). The CDR3 is CSASVGQPNTEAFF. The CDR3 region has the DNA TGCAGTGCTAGTGTGGGACAGCCGAACACTGAAGCTTTCTTT.

The V call is TRBV3-1 (or the pseudogene TRBV3-2), the J call TRBJ2-5; 10 bases align to TRBD2. Trimming at V came to 6 bases and at J to 2 bases, leaving 3 bases not matched to a gene. CDR3 length: 14 amino acids. From germline, CDR1 is LGHDT and CDR2 YNNKEL (reference sequence). The CDR3 DNA sequence: TGTGCCAGCAGTAAACTAGCGGGGCAAGAGACCCAGTACTTC. It encodes CASSKLAGQETQYF.

Only a few counts were recorded for this clone. The chain uses TRBV19 and TRBJ2-1, with TRBD2 identical over 7 bases. This CDR3 comprises 18 residues. Germline-derived CDR1 and CDR2 are LNHDA and SQIVND (reference sequence). With 1 base clipped from V and 8 bases from J, the junction kept 17 bases outside the gene matches. DNA for the CDR3: TGTGCCAGTAGTATAGTCCACCGGGGGGTGTCCAACACCCATGAGCAGTTCTTC. It specifies CASSIVHRGVSNTHEQFF.

This chain uses TRBV20-1 with TRBJ2-3, with 7 bases that match TRBD2. The CDR3 totals 14 residues. With V trimmed by 3 bases and J by 0 bases, 3 bases remained unmatched. Germline CDR1 DFQATT, CDR2 SNEGSKA (reference sequence). The CDR3 coding sequence is TGCAGTGCTAGTTCGCGGGGGAGCACAGATACGCAGTATTTT. This translates into CSASSRGSTDTQYF.

V gene TRBV4-1 combines with J gene TRBJ1-6, with TRBD1 as a possible D gene (5 bases). This CDR3 spans 18 amino acids. V gave up 1 base and J gave up 3 bases, with 16 bases separating them. Germline V CDR1 and CDR2: MGHRA, YSYEKL. This chain's CDR3 is CASSQGRGGGLYNSPLHF. In DNA form, the CDR3 reads TGCGCCAGCAGCCAAGGACGTGGTGGGGGACTCTATAATTCACCCCTCCACTTT.

The gene calls are TRBV5-8 and TRBJ2-6; the D gene is possibly TRBD1 (5 bases). The germline CDR1 and CDR2 sequences are SGHTS and YDEGEE. Trimming cost V 4 bases and J 2 bases, with 10 bases left between them. The CDR3 is 15 residues long. CDR3: CASSTRVAGANVLTF. The CDR3 region has the DNA TGTGCCAGCAGCACCAGGGTAGCTGGGGCCAACGTCCTGACTTTC.

The sample holds a few counts of this clone. The rearrangement uses TRBV5-4 and TRBJ2-1; D ambiguous. Trimming removed 2 bases at V and 7 bases at J, with 10 bases between. The CDR3 consists of 13 residues. Germline V gene sequence: CDR1 SGHNT, CDR2 YYREEE (reference sequence). CDR3 region: CASSLAPRNEQFF. The CDR3 DNA is TGTGCCAGCAGCTTAGCGCCGCGGAATGAGCAGTTCTTC.

This chain uses TRBV30 with TRBJ1-1; perhaps TRBD1 as D (5 bases). The V end lost 3 bases, the J end lost 3 bases, and 11 bases lay between the germline ends. Germline-derived CDR1 and CDR2 are GTSNPN and SVGIG (reference sequence). This CDR3 comprises 13 residues. CDR3 region: CAWSHGGDTEAFF. The CDR3 DNA sequence: TGTGCCTGGAGCCACGGGGGGGACACTGAAGCTTTCTTT.

This chain links TRBV6-2 or TRBV6-3 with TRBJ1-2; 11 bases align to TRBD1. The germline V gene encodes CDR1 MNHEY and CDR2 SVGEGT. V was clipped by 0 bases and J by 5 bases; unmatched bases: 8. The CDR3 is made up of 17 amino acids. CDR3 residues: CASSYSTGTGGRYGYTF. The CDR3 DNA reads as TGTGCCAGCAGTTACTCGACCGGGACAGGGGGTCGGTATGGCTACACCTTC.

The J gene is TRBJ2-2, the V gene TRBV14; D not certain. The ends were cut back, 2 bases at V and 1 base at J, with 8 bases in the middle. The CDR3 extends over 15 amino acids. Germline CDR1 SGHDN, CDR2 FVKESK. For the CDR3, the DNA is TGTGCCAGCAGCCAATTCGAGCAGAACACCGGGGAGCTGTTTTTT. Amino acids: CASSQFEQNTGELFF.

This chain links TRBV7-9 with TRBJ1-5; 8 nucleotides align to TRBD1. After removal of 5 bases from V and 4 bases from J, the junction contained 4 bases not matched to a gene. Germline lookup yields CDR1 SEHNR and CDR2 FQNEAQ (reference sequence). The CDR3 length is 14 residues. CDR3 sequence (DNA): TGTGCCAGCAGCACAACAGGGGGGAATCAGCCCCAGCATTTT. Encoded protein: CASSTTGGNQPQHF.

The rearrangement joins TRBV19 to TRBJ2-2; perhaps TRBD2 as D (6 bases). CDR1 LNHDA and CDR2 SQIVND come from the germline V gene (reference sequence). V lost 7 bases and J lost 4, with 19 bases in between. The CDR3 sequence is 16 residues long. CDR3 amino acids: CASIRRGPAGTGELFF. CDR3 DNA: TGTGCCAGTATACGGCGGGGACCCGCGGGCACCGGGGAGCTGTTTTTT.

J is TRBJ1-5 and V is TRBV15, with TRBD1 matching over 10 bases. Germline V gene lookup returns CDR1 LNHNV and CDR2 YYDKDF (reference sequence). The length of the CDR3 is 16 residues. After removal of 3 bases from V and 4 bases from J, the junction contained 6 bases not matched to a gene. CDR3 sequence reads: CATSRSGQGQNQPQHF. The DNA of the CDR3 is TGTGCCACCAGCAGGTCGGGACAGGGGCAAAATCAGCCCCAGCATTTT. The variable domain in full, with the rest retrieved from reference TRBV15 and TRBJ1-5, is DAMVIQNPRYQVTQFGKPVTLSCSQTLNHNVMYWYQQKSSQAPKLLFHYYDKDFNNEADTPDNFQSRRPNTSFCFLDIRSPGLGDTAMYLCATSRSGQGQNQPQHFGDGTRLSIL.

This clone was observed a handful of times. V usage is TRBV18 and J usage is TRBJ2-7; 8 nucleotides align to TRBD1. The germline V gene has CDR1 KGHSH and CDR2 LQKENI. V dropped 2 bases and J dropped 2; count of bases not matched to a gene: 2. The CDR3 is made up of 14 amino acids. This CDR3 is CASSPGTGPYEQYF. CDR3 DNA sequence: TGTGCCAGCTCACCAGGGACAGGCCCCTACGAGCAGTACTTC.

V is TRBV12-3 or TRBV12-4 and J is TRBJ2-1, with D hard to call. CDR3 length equals 12 residues. Trimming took off 3 bases at V and 6 bases at J, with 6 bases between the two ends. The CDR3: CASSLAPNEQFF. In DNA, the CDR3 is TGTGCCAGCAGTTTGGCTCCCAATGAGCAGTTCTTC.

The CDR3 protein is CASSWRHNQPQHF. In DNA form, the CDR3 reads TGTGCCAGTAGTTGGCGGCACAATCAGCCCCAGCATTTT. V gene TRBV19 combines with J gene TRBJ1-5; D gene ambiguous. The CDR3 totals 13 residues. Germline V gene data show CDR1 as LNHDA and CDR2 as SQIVND (reference sequence). Trimming removed 5 bases at V and 3 bases at J, with 8 bases between.

The gene calls are TRBV15 and TRBJ1-3; D gene uncertain. With 1 base removed from V and 5 bases from J, the gap between germline ends came to 3 bases. CDR1 LNHNV and CDR2 YYDKDF come from the germline V gene (reference sequence). This CDR3 has 12 residues. The DNA for the CDR3 is TGTGCCACCAGCAGAGTTAGAAACACCATATATTTT. It is translated as CATSRVRNTIYF.

The rearrangement links TRBV6-5 to TRBJ2-1, with TRBD2 identical over 10 bases. The CDR3 contains 14 residues. Germline V gene sequence: CDR1 MNHEY, CDR2 SVGAGI. V lost 6 bases, J lost 3 bases, and 2 bases stayed unmatched. The chain's CDR3 is CASSLAGGYNEQFF. The CDR3 bases are TGTGCCAGCAGCTTAGCGGGGGGCTACAATGAGCAGTTCTTC.

The J gene is TRBJ1-2, the V gene TRBV6-5, with D tentatively TRBD1 (5 bases). The length of the CDR3 is 15 residues. Germline V gene sequence: CDR1 MNHEY, CDR2 SVGAGI. V was cut by 0 bases and J by 7 bases, with 15 bases left in between. This CDR3 is CASSYSFRLQGGYTF. The CDR3 coding sequence is TGTGCCAGCAGTTACTCCTTCAGGCTTCAGGGTGGCTACACCTTC.

CDR3 in amino acids: CASSYWPIHGYTF. The DNA of the CDR3 is TGTGCCAGCAGTTACTGGCCGATTCATGGCTACACCTTC. The chain combines TRBV6-5 with TRBJ1-2, with D unclear. CDR1 and CDR2 from the germline V gene are MNHEY and SVGAGI. The ends were cut back, 1 base at V and 6 bases at J, with 9 bases in the middle. The CDR3 loop spans 13 amino acids.

This chain joins TRBV7-2 and TRBJ2-5, with TRBD2 matching over 7 bases. In germline, CDR1 is SGHTA, CDR2 FQGNSA. The J segment lost 4 bases and the V segment lost 3 bases, leaving 5 bases of the junction unmatched. CDR3 length equals 14 residues. The CDR3 loop reads CASSFSTGGETQYF. CDR3 bases: TGTGCCAGCAGCTTTTCAACGGGAGGAGAGACCCAGTACTTC. The variable domain in full, completed from reference TRBV7-2 and TRBJ2-5, reads GAGVSQSPSNKVTEKGKDVELRCDPISGHTALYWYRQSLGQGLEFLIYFQGNSAPDKSGLPSDRFSAERTGGSVSTLTIQRTQQEDSAVYLCASSFSTGGETQYFGPGTRLLVL.

The chain joins TRBV11-2 to TRBJ2-2; 7 positions agree with TRBD2. Germline CDR1 reads SGHAT; CDR2 reads FQNNGV. The CDR3 is 14 residues long. Losses at the gene ends were 5 bases for V and 7 bases for J; bases not matched to a gene: 7. The CDR3 spells CASSSGTAYGELFF. DNA of the CDR3: TGTGCCAGCAGCAGCGGGACTGCCTACGGGGAGCTGTTTTTT.

The chain joins TRBV6-2 or TRBV6-3 to TRBJ1-5, with TRBD1 matching over 7 bases. Germline CDR1 is MNHEY and CDR2 is SVGEGT. V lost 2 bases and J lost 4; bases outside the gene matches: 2. The CDR3 extends over 14 amino acids. CDR3 protein: CASSYVQGNQPQHF. The CDR3 bases are TGTGCCAGCAGTTACGTACAGGGGAATCAGCCCCAGCATTTT.

V is TRBV6-5 and J is TRBJ2-7, with D perhaps matching TRBD1 (5 bases). The CDR3 runs to 13 residues. Trimming shortened V by 4 bases and J by 4 bases, and 11 bases separated the two germline ends. The germline CDR1 and CDR2 sequences are MNHEY and SVGAGI. The CDR3: CASSSTDTYEQYF. The CDR3 DNA reads as TGTGCCAGCAGTTCCACGGACACTTACGAGCAGTACTTC.